The next 3 T cell receptor beta chains were all read from a single sample in a study of vaccination effects on CD4 cells after COVID-19. No antigen has been identified for these receptors. Before sequencing, viral peptide pools were used by the ViraFEST assay to expand antigen-specific CD4+ T cells. Upon completion of about ten days in culture, CD4+ T cells were isolated. The repertoire was sequenced with immunoSEQ multiplex PCR; TCRdb's copy has only in-frame clones and lacks some. Seen here are around 83,000 clones, roughly 74% observed once, and the top ten hold under 2%. The source was CD4+ T cells from PBMCs cultured with HCoV-229E spike peptides, collected before COVID-19 vaccination. These receptors were taken from a human donor who received a COVID-19 vaccine.

The rearrangement joins TRBV7-2 to TRBJ1-4, with D hard to call. The germline V gene has CDR1 SGHTA and CDR2 FQGNSA. The length of the CDR3 is 15 residues. The V gene lost 5 bases and the J gene lost 0 bases, with 10 bases spanning the gap. The CDR3: CASSITKATNEKLFF. The CDR3 coding sequence is TGTGCCAGCAGCATAACGAAAGCAACTAATGAAAAACTGTTTTTT. Together with reference TRBV7-2 and TRBJ1-4, the CDR3 gives the full variable domain: GAGVSQSPSNKVTEKGKDVELRCDPISGHTALYWYRQSLGQGLEFLIYFQGNSAPDKSGLPSDRFSAERTGGSVSTLTIQRTQQEDSAVYLCASSITKATNEKLFFGSGTQLSVL.

The V call is TRBV5-1, the J call TRBJ2-1; 8 bases are a match to TRBD1. Germline-derived CDR1 and CDR2 are SGHRS and YFSETQ. V lost 4 bases and J lost 10; bases outside the gene matches: 10. The length of the CDR3 is 14 residues. DNA for the CDR3: TGCGCCAGCAGCACCCGGGACAGGTACGGGGAGCAGTTCTTC. Translation gives CASSTRDRYGEQFF.

This clone was seen once. The chain has TRBV28 and TRBJ1-2; D possibly corresponds to TRBD1 (5 bases). Germline CDR1 reads MDHEN; CDR2 reads SYDVKM. The CDR3 totals 11 residues. The CDR3 nucleotides are TGTACAACCGGGACCAACTATGGCTACACCTTC. This gives the protein CTTGTNYGYTF.